The present T cell receptor (beta chain) was sequenced within a study of cytomegalovirus exposure and HLA in healthy donors. Study-wide context: The early release's HLA-typed donors yielded some 85 million unique TCRs. Genotyping showed roughly 77% of 398 donors falling in the Caucasian-associated ancestry cluster.

The ends were cut back, 6 bases at V and 5 bases at J, with 19 bases in the middle. Germline lookup yields CDR1 MDHEN and CDR2 SYDVKM. This CDR3 is built from 16 residues. Study-wide findings and caveats: It was confirmed in vitro that a few of the CMV-associated chains were specific for CMV antigens. As was reported, the classifier diagnosed cytomegalovirus status with high specificity and sensitivity.

60 Vbeta and 13 Jbeta primers were used in PCR. Here immunoSEQ multiplex PCR was the method, and the copy in TCRdb shows in-frame clones only, minus some. The sample has around 97,000 clones; under 80% are singletons. Details on this clone: Its matching antigen is unknown.

The material sequenced was PBMCs. This TCR was sampled from a woman between 18 and 29 years old in good health and CMV-seropositive. This rearrangement joins TRBV28 to TRBJ1-4; D might be TRBD1 (5 bases). CDR3 sequence reads: CASSLTRRGGNEKLFF. DNA of the CDR3: TGTGCCAGCAGCCTCACGCGTAGGGGTGGGAATGAAAAACTGTTTTTT.